The source of this TCR beta chain is a study of CXCR3-negative and CXCR3-positive naive CD8 T cells. For the study at large: Per-library TRB read counts averaged about 1.5 +/- 0.3 million, adding up to 110 million to 150 million in total. Findings and caveats of the study: TRB CDR3 properties were used to infer TCR strength, and surface CD5 was comparable between naive subsets. In both naive subsets diversity was comparably high, whereas memory CD8+ cells showed much lower diversity.

The authors prepared UMI-labeled TRB cDNA libraries by 5' RACE. After re-calling the 5' RACE reads, TCRdb lists one entry per CDR3 protein, DNA absent. The sample table includes around 48,000 distinct CDR3 sequences. This CDR3 has 11 residues. Germline CDR1 ENHRY, CDR2 SYGVKD. As concerns this clonotype: What it binds is not known.

The chain uses TRBV10-3 and TRBJ2-1; TCRdb picks TRBD2, but there is no DNA to check that call. The sequence came from a human donor in good health. Some clones in this sample may be carry-over from other donors' samples. Sample: memory CD8+ T cells from blood. CDR3: CAISEGSEQFF.